This TCR beta chain was recovered during a study of T cell repertoires in cytomegalovirus infection. In this sample, this clonotype turned up once. Its specificity is not known. TCRdb fed the reads into MiXCR, producing one record per CDR3 protein. The top ten clones hold under 15% of a sample with roughly 800,000 distinct CDR3 sequences, under 35% of them seen once. The CDR3 length is 15 residues. Germline values: CDR1 SGHDN, CDR2 FVKESK. Trimming at V came to 4 bases and at J to 1 base, leaving 6 bases not matched to a gene. Material: cultured CD8+ T cells from PBMCs, obtained from culture after CMV antigen stimulation. The chain uses TRBV14 and TRBJ1-1; 7 nucleotides match TRBD1. The clonotype comes from a human donor in good health (CMV status not recorded). Some clones in this sample may be carry-over from other donors' samples. The CDR3 DNA reads TGTGCCAGCAGCCGTCCCGGGGACAGGAACACTGAAGCTTTCTTT. Translated: CASSRPGDRNTEAFF. The entire variable domain, with the rest obtained from reference TRBV14 and TRBJ1-1, is as follows: EAGVTQFPSHSVIEKGQTVTLRCDPISGHDNLYWYRRVMGKEIKFLLHFVKESKQDESGMPNNRFLAERTGGTYSTLKVQPAELEDSGVYFCASSRPGDRNTEAFFGQGTRLTVV.